The 9 T cell receptor beta chains below come from one sample, sequenced in a study of technical replicates of blood from a few donors. TCRdb's copy holds only in-frame clones and misses some; the assay was immunoSEQ multiplex PCR. The table includes tens of thousands of clones, about 92% detected once. Sequences were obtained from T cells isolated from PBMCs. Receptors were obtained from a human donor in good health.

V gene TRBV11-2 combines with J gene TRBJ1-4; D remains unclear. The CDR3 extends over 12 amino acids. The V end was cut by 5 bases, the J end by 6 bases, with 7 bases between. Germline V gives CDR1 SGHAT, CDR2 FQNNGV. For the CDR3, the DNA is TGTGCCAGCAGCCGCGACTATGAAAAACTGTTTTTT. Amino acids: CASSRDYEKLFF.

This rearrangement joins TRBV4-1 to TRBJ1-2, with 7 bases matching TRBD1. In germline, CDR1 is MGHRA, CDR2 YSYEKL. CDR3 size: 14 residues. The V gene end was trimmed by 6 bases and the J gene end by 5 bases; junction bases not matched to a gene: 9. DNA for the CDR3: TGCGCCAGCAGACCACAGGGGAAAGAATATGGCTACACCTTC. Encoded protein: CASRPQGKEYGYTF.

This clone was detected only once. V gene TRBV5-1 combines with J gene TRBJ2-3; D not certain. CDR1 SGHRS and CDR2 YFSETQ come from the germline V gene. The V end lost 3 bases, the J end lost 1 base, and 12 bases lay between the germline ends. This CDR3 is built from 15 residues. The CDR3 is CASSSLGTRTDTQYF. The CDR3 region has the DNA TGCGCCAGCAGCTCACTCGGTACTCGCACAGATACGCAGTATTTT.

The chain uses TRBV12-5 and TRBJ1-2; 8 bases map to TRBD1. J lost 7 bases, V lost 2 bases, and 9 bases had no gene match. This CDR3 is 15 amino acids long. CDR1 LGHNT and CDR2 FRNRAP come from the germline V gene. As DNA, the CDR3 is TGTGCTAGTGGTTTGACGACAGGGGCGGGTAGTGGCTACACCTTC. Translation: CASGLTTGAGSGYTF.

The chain carries TRBV29-1 and TRBJ1-5, with a weak D call TRBD1 (6 bases). The germline V gene has CDR1 SQVTM and CDR2 ANQGSEA. With 6 bases removed from V and 4 bases from J, the gap between germline ends came to 16 bases. CDR3 length equals 14 residues. The CDR3 here is CSVLPGGGNQPQHF. The CDR3 bases are TGCAGCGTCCTACCGGGGGGCGGGAATCAGCCCCAGCATTTT.

The chain uses TRBV10-1 and TRBJ2-7, with D possibly TRBD1 on 6 matching bases. The germline V gene encodes CDR1 WNHNN and CDR2 SYGVQD (reference sequence). Trimming took 0 bases from V and 5 from J, leaving 14 bases between them. The CDR3 spans 15 residues. For the CDR3, the DNA is TGCGCCAGCAGTGAGTCGCCATCAGGGGCCGACGAGCAGTACTTC. Its protein is CASSESPSGADEQYF.

J is TRBJ1-2 and V is TRBV5-1; D gene ambiguous. The CDR3 runs to 13 residues. V was pared by 2 bases and J by 4 bases, with 9 bases between. Looked up from germline, CDR1 is SGHRS and CDR2 is YFSETQ. CDR3 region: CASSFGAGYGYTF. CDR3 coding DNA: TGCGCCAGCAGCTTCGGTGCGGGCTATGGCTACACCTTC.

The rearrangement uses TRBV6-5 and TRBJ2-7; 8 bases map to TRBD1. J gave up 2 bases and V 4 bases, and 10 bases lay outside the gene matches. The germline V gene encodes CDR1 MNHEY and CDR2 SVGAGI. This CDR3 is built from 16 residues. The CDR3 sequence: CASSSRGDRGTYEQYF. The CDR3 nucleotides are TGTGCCAGCAGTTCTAGAGGCGACAGGGGAACCTACGAGCAGTACTTC.

The DNA for the CDR3 is TGTGCCAGCTCGGACAGGGGGGACACTGAAGCTTTCTTT. Residues: CASSDRGDTEAFF. V is TRBV6-1 and J is TRBJ1-1; 10 bases are shared with TRBD1. This CDR3 has 13 amino acids. CDR1 MNHNS and CDR2 SASEGT come from the germline V gene. J was trimmed by 3 bases and V by 8 bases; bases with no gene match: 3.